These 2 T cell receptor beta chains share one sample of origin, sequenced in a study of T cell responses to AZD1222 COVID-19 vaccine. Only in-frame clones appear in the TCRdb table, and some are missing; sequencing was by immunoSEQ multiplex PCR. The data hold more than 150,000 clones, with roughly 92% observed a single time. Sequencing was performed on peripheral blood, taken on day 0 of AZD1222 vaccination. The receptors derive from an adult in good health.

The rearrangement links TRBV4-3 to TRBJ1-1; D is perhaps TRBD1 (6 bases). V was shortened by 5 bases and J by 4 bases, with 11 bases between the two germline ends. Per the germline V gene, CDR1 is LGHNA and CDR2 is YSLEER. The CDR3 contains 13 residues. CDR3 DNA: TGCGCCAGCAGCGAACAGGGTGGCACTGAAGCTTTCTTT. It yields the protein CASSEQGGTEAFF.

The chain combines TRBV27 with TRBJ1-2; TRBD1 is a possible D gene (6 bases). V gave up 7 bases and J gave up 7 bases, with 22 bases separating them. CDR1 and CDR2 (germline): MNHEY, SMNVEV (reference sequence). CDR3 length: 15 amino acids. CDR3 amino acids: CASMPRDGGGFGYTF. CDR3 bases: TGTGCCAGCATGCCCCGGGACGGTGGGGGCTTTGGCTACACCTTC.